This T cell receptor beta chain emerged from a study of cytomegalovirus exposure and HLA in healthy donors. The PCR ran on 60 Vbeta and 13 Jbeta primers. Clones were read by immunoSEQ multiplex PCR, and TCRdb kept only the in-frame ones, dropping some. This table holds 150,000 to 200,000 clones, about 81% found once. The CDR3 length is 15 residues. The V gene's germline CDR1 is SNHLY and CDR2 FYNNEI. V lost 3 bases and J lost 9; bases outside the gene matches: 13. Overall study results and limits: Per published reports, the classifier diagnosed cytomegalovirus status with high specificity and sensitivity. Later genetic work tied a missense DCLRE1C variant to beta-chain V and J trimming. According to a later analysis, donors in an Asian-associated ancestry cluster reportedly had fewer N-insertions than the roughly 660-donor mean.

Comments on this clone: Its antigen is not identified.

The chain is built from TRBV2 and TRBJ2-5; 7 bases map to TRBD2. The sample was PBMCs. The sequence came from a girl under 10 years old in good health and CMV-seropositive. CDR3 sequence: CASSDPSGKVAAQYF. The CDR3 coding sequence is TGTGCCAGCAGTGACCCCAGCGGGAAGGTCGCGGCCCAGTACTTC.